These 10 T cell receptor beta chains came from one sample sequenced in a study of T cell responses to AZD1222 COVID-19 vaccine. Profiling relied on immunoSEQ multiplex PCR, and the TCRdb table lists in-frame clones only, not all of them. This table has approximately 130,000 clones, nearly 90% appearing once. The material was peripheral blood, obtained 28 days after the second AZD1222 dose. All receptors derive from an adult who received the AZD1222 COVID-19 vaccine.

V gene TRBV18 combines with J gene TRBJ1-1; TRBD1 aligns across 7 bases. Germline lookup yields CDR1 KGHSH and CDR2 LQKENI. The CDR3 spans 13 residues. V lost 6 bases to trimming and J lost 4 bases; unmatched junction nucleotides: 5. CDR3: CASSQAGGTEAFF. DNA for the CDR3: TGTGCCAGCTCCCAGGCAGGGGGCACTGAAGCTTTCTTT.

The rearrangement joins TRBV5-5 to TRBJ2-5; 8 nucleotides line up with TRBD1. Germline V gives CDR1 SGHKS, CDR2 YYEKEE (reference sequence). The CDR3 has 15 amino acids. The V segment lost 4 bases and the J segment 5 bases; nucleotides outside the gene matches: 10. The CDR3 DNA follows: TGTGCCAGCAGCCTCCGGACAGGGACGTATGAGACCCAGTACTTC. Translating gives CASSLRTGTYETQYF.

V usage is TRBV18 and J usage is TRBJ1-1; D might be TRBD1 (5 bases). Germline loops: CDR1 KGHSH, CDR2 LQKENI. This CDR3 is 14 amino acids long. V was clipped by 2 bases and J by 5 bases, with 12 bases between them. The DNA of the CDR3 is TGTGCCAGCTCACCAGGTCAGGGTCGGACTGAAGCTTTCTTT. This codes for CASSPGQGRTEAFF.

This chain connects TRBV27 to TRBJ1-1; D not resolved. The germline gives CDR1 MNHEY, CDR2 SMNVEV (reference sequence). CDR3 length equals 17 residues. Trimming left V 2 bases short and J 5 bases short, with 21 bases between. CDR3 region: CASSLKPGSLVGTEAFF. The CDR3 DNA sequence: TGTGCCAGCAGTTTAAAGCCAGGTTCGTTGGTTGGGACTGAAGCTTTCTTT.

The V call is TRBV3-1 (or the pseudogene TRBV3-2), the J call TRBJ1-6; 7 bases agree with TRBD1. Trimming took 4 bases from V and 8 from J; bases not matched to a gene: 14. The CDR3 has 17 residues. Germline-derived CDR1 and CDR2 are LGHDT and YNNKEL (reference sequence). The CDR3 bases are TGTGCCAGCAGCCGTATTCAGACCGGGACAGCGGATTCACCCCTCCACTTT. This encodes CASSRIQTGTADSPLHF.

This rearrangement joins TRBV4-1 to TRBJ2-5; TRBD1 matches 9 bases. V was clipped by 3 bases and J by 0 bases; unmatched bases: 5. CDR3 length equals 16 residues. Germline V lookup: CDR1 MGHRA, CDR2 YSYEKL. The CDR3 spells CASSHRTGVYQETQYF. The DNA for the CDR3 is TGCGCCAGCAGCCACCGGACAGGGGTGTACCAAGAGACCCAGTACTTC.

The chain employs TRBV4-1 and TRBJ2-5; D gene unclear. The CDR3 is 14 residues long. Germline V gene sequence: CDR1 MGHRA, CDR2 YSYEKL. V was pared by 5 bases and J by 3 bases, with 13 bases between. CDR3 DNA sequence: TGCGCCAGCAGCTACGAGCAAAAAAAAGAGACCCAGTACTTC. Protein: CASSYEQKKETQYF.

The gene calls are TRBV7-9 and TRBJ1-1; the D gene is possibly TRBD1 (5 bases). There are 14 residues in the CDR3. The V gene lost 1 base and the J gene lost 7 bases, with 13 bases spanning the gap. The V gene's germline CDR1 is SEHNR and CDR2 FQNEAQ (reference sequence). The DNA of the CDR3 is TGTGCCAGCAGCTTAGTTGTGGGGGAGGGTGAAGCTTTCTTT. Translating it yields CASSLVVGEGEAFF.

In its sample, this clone was seen once. V usage is TRBV6-5 and J usage is TRBJ2-1; TRBD1 aligns across 7 bases. V gave up 5 bases and J gave up 7 bases; unmatched junction bases: 8. Germline V gene lookup returns CDR1 MNHEY and CDR2 SVGAGI. The length of the CDR3 is 14 residues. CDR3 in DNA: TGTGCCAGCAGTCCAGGGACAGATGAAAATGAGCAGTTCTTC. It codes for CASSPGTDENEQFF.

The chain links TRBV19 to TRBJ2-2; D is unresolved. The germline V gene encodes CDR1 LNHDA and CDR2 SQIVND (reference sequence). The CDR3 covers 14 residues. Deletions cut 2 bases from V and 1 base from J, with 5 bases between. The CDR3 sequence: CASSIRRNTGELFF. CDR3 sequence (DNA): TGTGCCAGTAGTATAAGGCGGAACACCGGGGAGCTGTTTTTT.